This is a list of T cell receptor beta chains from one sample in a study of CD8 T cells in Susac syndrome. TCRdb called the immunoSEQ multiplex PCR reads again in MiXCR, with one record for every CDR3 protein. The sample shows fewer than 35,000 distinct CDR3 sequences, approximately 94% of them seen only once. Sequencing was carried out using CD8+ T cells from PBMCs. Receptors were obtained from a human donor in good health. CDR3s include the opening cysteine and the closing phenylalanine or tryptophan. Each record gives: V gene, clone size, J gene, D gene, CDR3 DNA, CDR3 protein. The D gene is left open where the match is weak. Where a row states a size, it is once, few, many or the class of an expanded clone; other rows omit it.

TRBV6-1	once	TRBJ1-1	TRBD1	TGTGCCAGCAGTCGGGACAGGGGGTACTTGAACACTGAAGCTTTCTTT	CASSRDRGYLNTEAFF
TRBV5-6	few	TRBJ2-4	NA	TGTGCCAGCAGCTTGGGCAGGAAAATAGCCAAAAACATTCAGTACTTC	CASSLGRKIAKNIQYF
TRBV20-1	NA	TRBJ1-3	NA	TGCAGTGCCCCCGATTTCTCTGGAAACACCATATATTTT	CSAPDFSGNTIYF
TRBV23-1	NA	TRBJ1-2	NA	TGCGCCAGCTGGGGCTACACCTTC	CASWGYTF
TRBV6-4	NA	TRBJ2-1	TRBD2	TGTGCCAGCAGTGAACTAGCGGGGGGCAATGAGCAGTTCTTC	CASSELAGGNEQFF
TRBV6-6	once	TRBJ2-7	NA	TGTGCCAGCAGTCCTTTGACAGAAACCGGCGAGCAGTACTTC	CASSPLTETGEQYF
TRBV5-6	NA	TRBJ2-1	TRBD2	TGTGCCAGCAGCTTGGGCCTAGCGGGGGGGACGCTATACAATGAGCAGTTCTTC	CASSLGLAGGTLYNEQFF
TRBV6-2/TRBV6-3	NA	TRBJ2-2	NA	TGTGCCAGCAGTTACTCGATAGTTTACACCGGGGAGCTGTTTTTT	CASSYSIVYTGELFF
TRBV7-2	once	TRBJ2-2	NA	TGTGCCAGCAGCTTAGGGGGGGGCAGGGGAAGCACCGGGGAGCTGTTTTTT	CASSLGGGRGSTGELFF
TRBV4-3	NA	TRBJ2-7	TRBD1	TGCGCCAGCAGCTTTCGACAGGGAAACCACGAGCAGTACTTC	CASSFRQGNHEQYF
TRBV7-2	NA	TRBJ2-4	NA	TGTGCCAGCAGCCTCCCCGGCTCGAACATTCAGTACTTC	CASSLPGSNIQYF
TRBV13	NA	TRBJ1-1	TRBD1	TGTGCCAGCAAGTGGAGGGGGCAGAACACTGAAGCTTTCTTT	CASKWRGQNTEAFF
TRBV19	NA	TRBJ2-4	NA	TGTGCCAGTAGTATGTTGGAACCGCGGGCCAAAAACATTCAGTACTTC	CASSMLEPRAKNIQYF
TRBV4-3	NA	TRBJ2-1	TRBD2	TGCGCCAGCAGATTCTCGGCGGGGGGAACCTACAATGAGCAGTTCTTC	CASRFSAGGTYNEQFF